The T cell receptor beta chain under discussion was sequenced for a study of beta chain features in type 1 diabetes. Study at large: Examination covered approximately 100 million sorted cells spanning all samples.

Trimming left V 6 bases short and J 2 bases short, with 10 bases between. CDR3 length equals 13 residues. From germline, CDR1 is SGHRS and CDR2 YFSETQ. Regarding this clone: The antigen is not known.

Study results and caveats: At VDJ recombination sites, type 1 diabetes patients had fewer insertions and more deleted nucleotides. In comparison with healthy donors, patients had naive, central memory and Treg TCRB repertoires that appeared more similar.

Reverse transcribing all isolated RNA meant expressed TCRB transcripts were sequenced. Sequencing was performed with immunoSEQ multiplex PCR; in TCRdb, only in-frame clones are kept and a portion is missing. The data hold under 250,000 clones, with 12% to 15% observed a single time. This chain connects TRBV5-1 to TRBJ2-3; D remains unclear. Sequencing was carried out using naive CD4+ T cells from blood. This TCR derives from a woman aged 40 to 55 in good health. As DNA, the CDR3 is TGCGCCAGCACACAGCTACCCACAGATACGCAGTATTTT. As protein: CASTQLPTDTQYF.